The source of this TCR beta chain is a study of T cell responses to AZD1222 COVID-19 vaccine. The overall study: Combined were second doses at about 4 or about 12 weeks.

Turning to this clone: Its matching antigen is unknown.

Whole-study findings and limits: Of the AZD1222 recipients, only six were seropositive at baseline. Close to half of spike-specific TCRs reportedly recognize unmutated variant regions.

Trimming at V came to 7 bases and at J to 2 bases, leaving 6 bases not matched to a gene. The CDR3 totals 15 residues. CDR1 and CDR2 (germline): SGHAT, FQNNGV. This table comes from immunoSEQ multiplex PCR, and its TCRdb copy is limited to in-frame clones, with some not included. The data contain over 100,000 clones, roughly 90% of them singletons. V usage is TRBV11-2 and J usage is TRBJ2-1, with 9 bases fitting TRBD1. This specimen consisted of peripheral blood, obtained on day 0 of AZD1222 vaccination. The origin of this receptor is an adult in good health. The CDR3 region has the DNA TGTGCCAGCAAGGAAACAGGGGGCCCCTACAATGAGCAGTTCTTC. This encodes CASKETGGPYNEQFF. The full variable domain, rest sourced from reference TRBV11-2 and TRBJ2-1, is EAGVAQSPRYKIIEKRQSVAFWCNPISGHATLYWYQQILGQGPKLLIQFQNNGVVDDSQLPKDRFSAERLKGVDSTLKIQPAKLEDSAVYLCASKETGGPYNEQFFGPGTRLTVL.